These 5 T cell receptor beta chains were all obtained from the same sample, sequenced in a study of vaccination and CD4 T cells after COVID-19. Described treatment: 10-day PBMC culture with coronavirus spike peptide pools or control peptides (ViraFEST assay). With the Oncomine TCR Beta short-read assay, DNA from cultured CD4+ T cells was sequenced. Via MiXCR, TCRdb re-called the PCR reads, giving one row per CDR3 protein. Found here are about 16,000 distinct CDR3 sequences, approximately 54% of them singletons; the top ten hold just under 9.5%. No antigen has been assigned to these receptors. The sequenced material came from CD4+ T cells from blood, cultured in vitro. The receptors stem from a human donor who had recovered from COVID-19.

This clonotype ranks as medium-sized. Written as DNA, the CDR3 is TGTGCCAGCAGCGTGTCCACAGGGGTCGAGCAGTACTTC. This translates into CASSVSTGVEQYF. V and J are TRBV9 and TRBJ2-7, with 7 bases matching TRBD1. Germline V lookup: CDR1 SGDLS, CDR2 YYNGEE. The CDR3 spans 13 residues. V shed 2 bases and J 6 bases; nucleotides not matched to a gene: 5.

V gene TRBV28 combines with J gene TRBJ1-2; 9 positions match TRBD1. The CDR3 length is 15 residues. Losses at the gene ends were 5 bases for V and 5 bases for J; bases not matched to a gene: 9. In germline, CDR1 is MDHEN, CDR2 SYDVKM. The CDR3 loop is CASSRTGGAGYGYTF. CDR3 DNA sequence: TGTGCCAGCAGTCGAACAGGGGGCGCAGGGTATGGCTACACCTTC.

The rearrangement uses TRBV20-1 and TRBJ1-2, with D possibly matching TRBD1 (5 bases). The CDR3 extends over 12 amino acids. CDR1 is DFQATT, CDR2 SNEGSKA, per germline (reference sequence). The CDR3 loop reads CISGRGMDGYTF. As DNA, the CDR3 is TGCATTTCAGGGCGGGGGATGGATGGCTACACCTTC.

CDR3 nucleotide sequence: TGCAGTGCTAGAGCGGGACAACTCCAAGAGACCCAGTACTTC. It specifies CSARAGQLQETQYF. The chain couples TRBV20-1 to TRBJ2-5; possibly TRBD1 for D (6 bases). Germline lookup yields CDR1 DFQATT and CDR2 SNEGSKA (reference sequence). V lost 1 base and J 1 base, leaving 10 bases between the germline ends. This CDR3 spans 14 amino acids.

This chain joins TRBV29-1 and TRBJ2-1; TRBD2 matches 8 bases. V lost 3 bases to trimming and J lost 6 bases; unmatched junction nucleotides: 7. CDR1 and CDR2 from the germline V gene are SQVTM and ANQGSEA. The CDR3 contains 14 residues. CDR3 DNA sequence: TGCAGCGTTGATACAGCGGGAGTGGGCAATGAGCAGTTCTTC. Amino acid sequence: CSVDTAGVGNEQFF.